Presented here are 24 T cell receptor beta chains from one specimen sequenced in a study of beta chain features in type 1 diabetes. The antigens of these receptors remain unknown. Reverse transcription of all isolated RNA meant that expressed TCRB transcripts were sequenced. Assay: immunoSEQ multiplex PCR; the TCRdb copy retains only in-frame clones and omits some. The sample yields around 250,000 clones, approximately 15% seen once. Overall study findings and caveats: TCRB CDR3 length was moderately but significantly reduced in all four CD4+ subsets of Type 1 diabetes patients.

Sequenced: naive CD4+ T cells from blood. These receptors were collected from a man aged 25-45 years with type 1 diabetes.

The chain employs TRBV7-6 and TRBJ2-7; TRBD1 matches at 8 bases. Germline V lookup: CDR1 SGHVS, CDR2 FNYEAQ. V lost 7 bases to trimming and J lost 0 bases; unmatched junction nucleotides: 11. The CDR3 contains 16 residues. The CDR3 region is CASTPGTTGVSYEQYF. CDR3 nucleotide sequence: TGTGCCAGCACCCCAGGGACGACAGGGGTCTCCTACGAGCAGTACTTC.

This clone was seen a handful of times. The chain combines TRBV28 with TRBJ1-1, with D hard to call. Germline V gene lookup returns CDR1 MDHEN and CDR2 SYDVKM. Trimming stripped 1 base from V and 1 base from J, with 13 bases between. CDR3 length: 16 residues. The CDR3 DNA reads TGTGCCAGCAGTTTATCCCCATCGGTCTCGAACACTGAAGCTTTCTTT. It encodes CASSLSPSVSNTEAFF.

The chain's CDR3 is CASSATGGSYGYTF. CDR3 in DNA: TGTGCCAGCAGTGCAACAGGGGGGAGCTATGGCTACACCTTC. This sequence joins TRBV6-5 and TRBJ1-2; 8 nucleotides align to TRBD1. The length of the CDR3 is 14 residues. The germline gives CDR1 MNHEY, CDR2 SVGAGI. Trimming removed 5 bases from V and 4 bases from J; junction bases left unmatched: 6.

J is TRBJ2-3 and V is TRBV30; D perhaps matches TRBD2 (6 bases). The V gene's germline CDR1 is GTSNPN and CDR2 SVGIG (reference sequence). Trimming pared 2 bases from V and 2 bases from J, leaving 11 bases between. This CDR3 has 14 amino acids. The CDR3 DNA reads as TGTGCCTGGAGTCTTGGGGGGTTCACAGATACGCAGTATTTT. Translation: CAWSLGGFTDTQYF.

This chain links TRBV7-6 with TRBJ2-3; 8 bases match TRBD2. Germline V gene data show CDR1 as SGHVS and CDR2 as FNYEAQ. CDR3 length: 16 amino acids. The junction had 12 bases not matched to a gene; V was cut back by 8 bases and J by 2 bases. Written as DNA, the CDR3 is TGTGCCAGCGGCAGGAGCCTAGCGGGTTCCACAGATACGCAGTATTTT. Its protein product is CASGRSLAGSTDTQYF. The whole variable domain, filled in from reference TRBV7-6 and TRBJ2-3, reads GAGVSQSPRYKVTKRGQDVALRCDPISGHVSLYWYRQALGQGPEFLTYFNYEAQQDKSGLPNDRFSAERPEGSISTLTIQRTEQRDSAMYRCASGRSLAGSTDTQYFGPGTRLTVL.

This clone was observed a handful of times. The chain is built from TRBV4-1 and TRBJ2-7; 9 bases align to TRBD2. V shed 0 bases and J 4 bases; nucleotides not matched to a gene: 10. The CDR3 spans 17 residues. Germline V gives CDR1 MGHRA, CDR2 YSYEKL. CDR3 region: CASSQEASGIGFYEQYF. The CDR3 bases are TGCGCCAGCAGCCAAGAGGCTAGCGGGATTGGATTTTACGAGCAGTACTTC.

The gene calls are TRBV15 and TRBJ1-1; 7 bases align to TRBD1. Trimming removed 4 bases from V and 4 bases from J; junction bases left unmatched: 6. The CDR3 contains 14 residues. Germline CDR1 LNHNV, CDR2 YYDKDF (reference sequence). DNA of the CDR3: TGTGCCACCAGCAATGGACAGGACGTCACTGAAGCTTTCTTT. As protein: CATSNGQDVTEAFF.

This clone was picked up a small number of times. J is TRBJ2-3 and V is TRBV29-1, with TRBD2 matching 7 bases. This CDR3 comprises 15 residues. V lost 4 bases, J lost 5 bases, and 12 bases stayed unmatched. Per germline, CDR1 SQVTM and CDR2 ANQGSEA. CDR3 coding DNA: TGCAGCGTTGGTCTAGACTGGGAGGGAAAAGATACGCAGTATTTT. Amino acids: CSVGLDWEGKDTQYF.

Comment on this clone: The identical CDR3 is also encoded by other nucleotide sequences in the sample. This sequence joins TRBV27 and TRBJ1-1; weak D call: TRBD1 (5 bases). The V gene's germline CDR1 is MNHEY and CDR2 SMNVEV (reference sequence). V lost 6 bases and J lost 0, with 8 bases in between. The CDR3 length is 13 residues. CDR3 coding DNA: TGTGCCAGCAGGCAGGGTATGAACACTGAAGCTTTCTTT. It encodes CASRQGMNTEAFF.

The V and J genes are TRBV2 and TRBJ2-5; a possible D gene is TRBD2 (7 bases). The CDR3 loop spans 14 amino acids. CDR1 SNHLY and CDR2 FYNNEI come from the germline V gene. Trimming cost V 4 bases and J 4 bases, with 13 bases left between them. The CDR3 DNA reads as TGTGCCAGCAGTGTAGGGGGGGCTGGAGAGACCCAGTACTTC. Its translation is CASSVGGAGETQYF. The full variable domain, completed using reference TRBV2 and TRBJ2-5, is EPEVTQTPSHQVTQMGQEVILRCVPISNHLYFYWYRQILGQKVEFLVSFYNNEISEKSEIFDDQFSVERPDGSNFTLKIRSTKLEDSAMYFCASSVGGAGETQYFGPGTRLLVL.

Only a few counts were recorded for this clone. The rearrangement links TRBV15 to TRBJ1-5; unclear D gene. The V end was cut by 1 base, the J end by 11 bases, with 9 bases between. This CDR3 is 12 amino acids long. Germline assignment: CDR1 LNHNV and CDR2 YYDKDF (reference sequence). CDR3 sequence: CATSRARTAQHF. The CDR3 nucleotides read TGTGCCACCAGCAGAGCCCGTACGGCCCAGCATTTT.

The chain carries TRBV30 and TRBJ2-5, with 8 bases that match TRBD2. CDR1 and CDR2 from the germline V gene are GTSNPN and SVGIG (reference sequence). The CDR3 is made up of 16 amino acids. The V and J ends lost 4 bases and 0 bases, in that order; junction bases with no gene match: 10. The CDR3 sequence: CAWNPLAEQYQETQYF. The CDR3, as DNA: TGTGCCTGGAACCCACTAGCGGAGCAGTACCAAGAGACCCAGTACTTC.

In its sample, this clone was seen a few times. J is TRBJ2-1 and V is TRBV16, with 8 nucleotides matching TRBD2. The CDR3 length is 17 residues. Germline trimming cut 4 bases from V and 6 bases from J; bases unmatched to any gene: 14. Germline-derived CDR1 and CDR2 are KGHSY and FQNENV. In DNA form, the CDR3 reads TGTGCCAGCAGCCCTCAAATGGGGGTTAGCGGGATCAATGAGCAGTTCTTC. Its translation is CASSPQMGVSGINEQFF. Drawing the rest from reference TRBV16 and TRBJ2-1, the complete variable domain is GEEVAQTPKHLVRGEGQKAKLYCAPIKGHSYVFWYQQVLKNEFKFLISFQNENVFDETGMPKERFSAKCLPNSPCSLEIQATKLEDSAVYFCASSPQMGVSGINEQFFGPGTRLTVL.

This clone appeared a few times. The rearrangement links TRBV9 to TRBJ2-7, with 10 bases that match TRBD1. With V trimmed by 0 bases and J by 7 bases, 10 bases remained unmatched. The CDR3 loop spans 16 amino acids. CDR1 and CDR2 (germline): SGDLS, YYNGEE. The CDR3 nucleotides are TGTGCCAGCAGCGTAGAGGCGGGACAGGGGATGGGAGAGCAGTACTTC. Translating gives CASSVEAGQGMGEQYF.

In its sample, this clone was seen a few times. The chain combines TRBV4-2 with TRBJ1-2; D is possibly TRBD1 (5 bases). The CDR3 loop spans 16 amino acids. Between the trimmed V and J ends, which lost 9 bases and 4 bases, there was a span of 24 bases. Germline V gives CDR1 LGHNA, CDR2 YNFKEQ. In DNA, the CDR3 is TGTGCCAGTACCGTGGGGAGGCAGGGAACGATCTATGGCTACACCTTC. Protein: CASTVGRQGTIYGYTF.

Note on this clone: At the DNA level, this CDR3 is encoded by other sequences in the same sample as well. This chain uses TRBV5-1 with TRBJ2-7, with D unresolved. The V end was cut by 1 base, the J end by 2 bases, with 7 bases between. The germline V gene has CDR1 SGHRS and CDR2 YFSETQ. The length of the CDR3 is 13 residues. CDR3 sequence: CASSLPQTYEQYF. CDR3 DNA: TGCGCCAGCAGCTTGCCGCAGACCTACGAGCAGTACTTC. Combining the CDR3 with reference TRBV5-1 and TRBJ2-7 gives the whole variable domain KAGVTQTPRYLIKTRGQQVTLSCSPISGHRSVSWYQQTPGQGLQFLFEYFSETQRNKGNFPGRFSGRQFSNSRSEMNVSTLELGDSALYLCASSLPQTYEQYFGPGTRLTVT.

The chain has TRBV7-2 and TRBJ2-5; 8 nucleotides match TRBD2. Germline V CDR1 and CDR2: SGHTA, FQGNSA. The V gene end was trimmed by 4 bases and the J gene end by 2 bases; junction bases not matched to a gene: 3. The CDR3 runs 14 residues. The CDR3 DNA reads as TGTGCCAGCAGCTACGGGGGGGTTCAAGAGACCCAGTACTTC. Residues: CASSYGGVQETQYF.

The rearrangement links TRBV5-6 to TRBJ2-3; 14 bases are a match to TRBD2. Germline trimming cut 5 bases from V and 7 bases from J; bases unmatched to any gene: 6. The CDR3 contains 15 residues. CDR1 and CDR2 from the germline V gene are SGHDT and YYEEEE. The DNA of the CDR3 is TGTGCCAGCAGTCCCGGGACTAGCGGGAGAAATACGCAGTATTTT. It codes for CASSPGTSGRNTQYF.

The gene calls are TRBV6-1 and TRBJ2-5, with D hard to call. V was trimmed by 6 bases and J by 1 base, leaving 3 bases between them. CDR3 length: 11 residues. Germline CDR1 and CDR2: MNHNS and SASEGT. The CDR3 sequence is CASSRQETQYF. The CDR3 bases are TGTGCCAGCAGCCGCCAAGAGACCCAGTACTTC.

This chain joins TRBV15 and TRBJ2-2; 11 bases map to TRBD1. J was trimmed by 6 bases and V by 3 bases; bases with no gene match: 6. This CDR3 is built from 16 residues. In germline, CDR1 is LNHNV, CDR2 YYDKDF (reference sequence). CDR3 DNA sequence: TGTGCCACCAGCAGTTCCGGGACAGGGGGGTCCGGGGAGCTGTTTTTT. Translated: CATSSSGTGGSGELFF. The full variable domain, in which reference TRBV15 and TRBJ2-2 provide the parts outside the CDR3, is DAMVIQNPRYQVTQFGKPVTLSCSQTLNHNVMYWYQQKSSQAPKLLFHYYDKDFNNEADTPDNFQSRRPNTSFCFLDIRSPGLGDTAMYLCATSSSGTGGSGELFFGEGSRLTVL.

J is TRBJ2-7 and V is TRBV2, with a weak D call TRBD1 (5 bases). The V gene lost 1 base and the J gene lost 5 bases, with 15 bases spanning the gap. CDR1 is SNHLY and CDR2 is FYNNEI in the germline V gene. The CDR3 has 15 residues. DNA of the CDR3: TGTGCCAGCAGTGAAGTAGGTAGGGGATTTGACGAGCAGTACTTC. Amino acid sequence: CASSEVGRGFDEQYF.

J is TRBJ2-7 and V is TRBV14, with D unclear. The germline gives CDR1 SGHDN, CDR2 FVKESK. Trimming removed 5 bases from V and 3 bases from J, with 11 bases in between. CDR3 length: 13 residues. DNA for the CDR3: TGTGCCAGCAGCGAAGCCCCCCTCTACGAGCAGTACTTC. It translates to CASSEAPLYEQYF.

This sequence joins TRBV6-1 and TRBJ2-3, with TRBD1 identical over 7 bases. Germline-derived CDR1 and CDR2 are MNHNS and SASEGT. Germline trimming cut 10 bases from V and 10 bases from J; bases unmatched to any gene: 5. The length of the CDR3 is 10 residues. The CDR3 is CATGQTSQYF. The DNA of the CDR3 is TGTGCCACGGGACAGACCTCGCAGTATTTT.

The rearrangement joins TRBV19 to TRBJ2-6; TRBD1 agrees at 12 bases. With V trimmed by 6 bases and J by 4 bases, 7 bases remained unmatched. Looked up from germline, CDR1 is LNHDA and CDR2 is SQIVND (reference sequence). The CDR3 has 17 residues. CDR3 in DNA: TGTGCCAGTAGCACGGGACAGGGGGCGCTAGGGGCCAACGTCCTGACTTTC. Protein product: CASSTGQGALGANVLTF.